These 13 T cell receptor beta chains share one sample of origin, sequenced in a study of beta chain features in type 1 diabetes. Sequenced material consisted of expressed TCRB transcripts (all of the isolated RNA was reverse transcribed). Profiled with immunoSEQ multiplex PCR; TCRdb holds only in-frame clones, not every one. Among roughly 330,000 clones listed, approximately 11% were seen once. The specimen sequenced was naive CD4+ T cells from blood. The origin of the receptors is a woman between 25 and 40 years old in good health.

This chain links TRBV7-2 with TRBJ1-3, with 9 bases identical to TRBD1. Germline trimming cut 5 bases from V and 3 bases from J; bases unmatched to any gene: 5. This CDR3 is built from 15 residues. Germline CDR1 SGHTA, CDR2 FQGNSA. CDR3 sequence reads: CASSPRQGGGNTIYF. The DNA of the CDR3 is TGTGCCAGCAGCCCTAGACAGGGGGGTGGAAACACCATATATTTT.

The chain uses TRBV7-9 and TRBJ2-5; 7 positions agree with TRBD1. After removal of 3 bases from V and 5 bases from J, the junction contained 3 bases not matched to a gene. The CDR3 is 13 residues long. CDR1 and CDR2 (germline): SEHNR, FQNEAQ (reference sequence). The CDR3 DNA follows: TGTGCCAGCAGCTTTACACAGGGGGAGACCCAGTACTTC. Its protein product is CASSFTQGETQYF.

V usage is TRBV6-5 and J usage is TRBJ2-7; 10 bases line up with TRBD2. Germline V gene lookup returns CDR1 MNHEY and CDR2 SVGAGI. V lost 2 bases to trimming and J lost 6 bases; unmatched junction nucleotides: 7. The CDR3 consists of 15 residues. The CDR3 region is CASSYASGREGEQYF. DNA of the CDR3: TGTGCCAGCAGTTACGCCAGCGGGAGGGAGGGCGAGCAGTACTTC.

The rearrangement joins TRBV7-6 to TRBJ2-5, with 7 positions matching TRBD2. The CDR3 totals 17 residues. V lost 0 bases to trimming and J lost 3 bases; unmatched junction nucleotides: 10. From germline, CDR1 is SGHVS and CDR2 FNYEAQ. CDR3 DNA: TGTGCCAGCAGCTTAGCAACGTCAACGGCGGGAGAAGAGACCCAGTACTTC. Its translation is CASSLATSTAGEETQYF.

The chain uses TRBV30 and TRBJ1-4; 8 bases align to TRBD1. CDR1 GTSNPN and CDR2 SVGIG come from the germline V gene (reference sequence). The trim removed 2 bases at V and 6 bases at J, leaving 8 bases unmatched. CDR3 length: 15 amino acids. The CDR3 region has the DNA TGTGCCTGGAGTTCTGGACAGGGCCTAGATGAAAAACTGTTTTTT. It translates to CAWSSGQGLDEKLFF.

This clone came up a few times. The rearrangement uses TRBV11-3 and TRBJ2-6; 8 nucleotides align to TRBD1. Germline V gene lookup returns CDR1 SGHNT and CDR2 YENEEA. The CDR3 loop spans 15 amino acids. With 5 bases clipped from V and 0 bases from J, the junction kept 0 bases outside the gene matches. The CDR3 region has the DNA TGTGCCAGCAGCACAGGGGGCTCTGGGGCCAACGTCCTGACTTTC. Its protein is CASSTGGSGANVLTF.

The table lists this clone with a few counts. V and J are TRBV2 and TRBJ2-1, with TRBD2 identical over 8 bases. The trim removed 8 bases at V and 9 bases at J, leaving 9 bases unmatched. CDR1 and CDR2 from the germline V gene are SNHLY and FYNNEI. There are 13 residues in the CDR3. The CDR3 reads CASCGGSGIEQFF. The CDR3 nucleotides read TGTGCCAGCTGTGGGGGTAGCGGGATTGAGCAGTTCTTC.

This clone was picked up a small number of times. The genes are TRBV7-3 and TRBJ2-1, with a weak D call TRBD1 (5 bases). Trimming removed 2 bases at V and 5 bases at J, with 10 bases between. The CDR3 sequence is 14 residues long. Germline CDR1 reads SGHTA; CDR2 reads FQGTGA. Here the CDR3 DNA reads TGTGCCAGCAGCTTACGACAGCCGAACAATGAGCAGTTCTTC. Its translation is CASSLRQPNNEQFF.

This clone was seen only a few times. The genes are TRBV19 and TRBJ1-4; no definite D call. The CDR3 totals 13 residues. From germline, CDR1 is LNHDA and CDR2 SQIVND (reference sequence). Trimming removed 6 bases at V and 8 bases at J, with 13 bases between. The CDR3 nucleotides are TGTGCCAGTAGCCGACTTACGACGGAAAAACTGTTTTTT. The encoded protein is CASSRLTTEKLFF. Looking up the rest from reference TRBV19 and TRBJ1-4 gives the full variable domain: DGGITQSPKYLFRKEGQNVTLSCEQNLNHDAMYWYRQDPGQGLRLIYYSQIVNDFQKGDIAEGYSVSREKKESFPLTVTSAQKNPTAFYLCASSRLTTEKLFFGSGTQLSVL.

V and J are TRBV4-3 and TRBJ2-6; TRBD2 is a possible D gene (7 bases). The germline V and J ends were trimmed by 4 bases and 2 bases, with 15 bases remaining between them. This CDR3 is built from 17 residues. The germline V gene encodes CDR1 LGHNA and CDR2 YSLEER. CDR3 nucleotide sequence: TGCGCCAGCAGCCTCGAGGGGGGGGCTGCTGGGGCCAACGTCCTGACTTTC. This sequence encodes CASSLEGGAAGANVLTF.

This clone was found a few times. The rearrangement joins TRBV7-2 to TRBJ2-3; no reliable D call. V lost 5 bases and J 2 bases, leaving 14 bases between the germline ends. Germline CDR1 is SGHTA and CDR2 is FQGNSA. There are 15 residues in the CDR3. In DNA, the CDR3 is TGTGCCAGCAGCCCCGACTTAGGATACACAGATACGCAGTATTTT. Protein sequence: CASSPDLGYTDTQYF.

This clone was seen a few times. The J gene is TRBJ2-1, the V gene TRBV29-1; TRBD1 agrees at 9 bases. V was clipped by 7 bases and J by 3 bases; unmatched bases: 10. CDR1 and CDR2 from the germline V gene are SQVTM and ANQGSEA. This CDR3 region has 15 residues. The CDR3 spells CSGCRGTGFYNEQFF. CDR3 nucleotides: TGCAGCGGGTGCCGAGGGACAGGGTTCTACAATGAGCAGTTCTTC.

There are a few counts of this clone. This chain links TRBV28 with TRBJ2-7; a weak D match, TRBD2 (6 bases). Trimming left V 6 bases short and J 5 bases short, with 14 bases between. Germline assignment: CDR1 MDHEN and CDR2 SYDVKM. This CDR3 is 13 amino acids long. The DNA for the CDR3 is TGTGCCAGCAGCTCTCCGGGGGAGGACGAGCAGTACTTC. Translating gives CASSSPGEDEQYF.